A single sample gave rise to the 30 T cell receptor beta chains below, sequenced in a study of OX40 agonist ivuxolimab in advanced cancers. Repertoires were generated with immunoSEQ multiplex PCR, while TCRdb's copy carries only in-frame clones and drops some. The table shows 35,000 to 40,000 clones, with 82% occurring only once. The material was CD4+ or CD8+ T cells sorted from blood, obtained in a trial of the OX40 agonist ivuxolimab. The receptors derive from an adult with an advanced solid tumor such as melanoma, head and neck, liver or kidney cancer.

The chain joins TRBV29-1 to TRBJ1-1, with 7 positions matching TRBD1. This CDR3 contains 15 residues. Germline trimming cut 6 bases from V and 0 bases from J; bases unmatched to any gene: 10. Germline loops: CDR1 SQVTM, CDR2 ANQGSEA. CDR3 loop: CSVLRQGGMNTEAFF. The DNA of the CDR3 is TGCAGCGTCCTCCGACAGGGAGGGATGAACACTGAAGCTTTCTTT. The whole variable domain, remainder taken from reference TRBV29-1 and TRBJ1-1, is SAVISQKPSRDICQRGTSLTIQCQVDSQVTMMFWYRQQPGQSLTLIATANQGSEATYESGFVIDKFPISRPNLTFSTLTVSNMSPEDSSIYLCSVLRQGGMNTEAFFGQGTRLTVV.

The chain links TRBV9 to TRBJ2-1; TRBD1 matches 7 bases. V was clipped by 2 bases and J by 7 bases; unmatched bases: 9. Germline V gene sequence: CDR1 SGDLS, CDR2 YYNGEE. CDR3 length: 15 residues. The CDR3 DNA is TGTGCCAGCAGCGTCAGGGGGTGGGGTGAAAATGAGCAGTTCTTC. Encoded protein: CASSVRGWGENEQFF.

The V call is TRBV9, the J call TRBJ1-1; D is possibly TRBD1 (6 bases). CDR1 is SGDLS and CDR2 is YYNGEE in the germline V gene. V shed 1 base and J shed 0 bases, with 7 bases lying between them. The CDR3 contains 14 residues. CDR3 loop: CASSVTGMNTEAFF. The CDR3 DNA reads as TGTGCCAGCAGCGTAACAGGGATGAACACTGAAGCTTTCTTT.

The chain carries TRBV11-3 and TRBJ2-5, with TRBD1 identical over 8 bases. The CDR3 loop spans 15 amino acids. V was clipped by 1 base and J by 2 bases; unmatched bases: 3. In germline, CDR1 is SGHNT, CDR2 YENEEA. CDR3 sequence reads: CASSLGGQAQETQYF. In nucleotides, the CDR3 is TGTGCCAGCAGCTTAGGGGGACAGGCGCAAGAGACCCAGTACTTC. Full variable domain (outside the CDR3, taken from reference TRBV11-3 and TRBJ2-5): EAGVVQSPRYKIIEKKQPVAFWCNPISGHNTLYWYLQNLGQGPELLIRYENEEAVDDSQLPKDRFSAERLKGVDSTLKIQPAELGDSAVYLCASSLGGQAQETQYFGPGTRLLVL.

The rearrangement joins TRBV2 to TRBJ1-6; 7 nucleotides match TRBD1. The CDR3 is 14 residues long. Germline CDR1 reads SNHLY; CDR2 reads FYNNEI. With 6 bases clipped from V and 5 bases from J, the junction kept 4 bases outside the gene matches. CDR3 sequence reads: CASRRDRDNSPLHF. The CDR3 DNA sequence: TGTGCCAGCAGGCGGGACAGAGATAATTCACCCCTCCACTTT.

By sample share, this clone is medium-sized. The V gene is TRBV27, the J gene TRBJ1-3, with D perhaps TRBD1 (5 bases). This CDR3 has 13 residues. The germline V and J ends were trimmed by 9 bases and 2 bases, with 11 bases remaining between them. Germline V lookup: CDR1 MNHEY, CDR2 SMNVEV (reference sequence). CDR3 sequence reads: CASSGPPGNTIYF. The CDR3 nucleotides are TGTGCCAGTTCGGGACCCCCTGGAAACACCATATATTTT.

The chain employs TRBV6-1 and TRBJ2-2; D gene ambiguous. Looked up from germline, CDR1 is MNHNS and CDR2 is SASEGT. This CDR3 spans 14 amino acids. The germline V and J ends were trimmed by 8 bases and 1 base, with 11 bases remaining between them. Here the CDR3 reads CASDISQNTGELFF. The CDR3 DNA is TGTGCCAGCGATATCAGTCAGAACACCGGGGAGCTGTTTTTT.

V usage is TRBV2 and J usage is TRBJ1-5, with 8 bases identical to TRBD1. The CDR3 runs to 17 residues. Germline trimming cut 4 bases from V and 1 base from J; bases unmatched to any gene: 9. CDR1 SNHLY and CDR2 FYNNEI come from the germline V gene. The CDR3 nucleotides read TGTGCCAGCAGTGGGCCCAGGGGGCTAGCGAGCAATCAGCCCCAGCATTTT. Protein sequence: CASSGPRGLASNQPQHF.

The chain combines TRBV6-5 with TRBJ1-2, with TRBD1 matching over 8 bases. The CDR3 is 13 amino acids. Germline V gene lookup returns CDR1 MNHEY and CDR2 SVGAGI. V lost 6 bases and J lost 10; bases outside the gene matches: 10. CDR3 sequence reads: CASSLGQAQPYTF. DNA for the CDR3: TGTGCCAGCAGCCTGGGACAGGCGCAGCCCTACACCTTC.

The chain employs TRBV5-6 and TRBJ1-6; no definite D call. CDR3 length: 18 amino acids. The V gene lost 2 bases and the J gene lost 0 bases, with 15 bases spanning the gap. Germline V gene sequence: CDR1 SGHDT, CDR2 YYEEEE. The CDR3 spells CASSFRGRMSSYNSPLHF. The DNA of the CDR3 is TGTGCCAGCAGCTTCCGGGGAAGAATGAGCTCCTATAATTCACCCCTCCACTTT.

This clone was recorded only once. The chain combines TRBV29-1 with TRBJ1-2, with D perhaps TRBD1 (5 bases). The CDR3 consists of 12 residues. CDR1 and CDR2 from the germline V gene are SQVTM and ANQGSEA. V lost 0 bases and J lost 8, with 10 bases in between. This CDR3 reads CSVEDSGRGYTF. In nucleotides, the CDR3 is TGCAGCGTTGAAGATTCGGGGCGCGGCTACACCTTC.

This rearrangement joins TRBV6-5 to TRBJ2-2, with TRBD2 identical over 7 bases. With V trimmed by 6 bases and J by 0 bases, 4 bases remained unmatched. This CDR3 has 15 amino acids. The germline gives CDR1 MNHEY, CDR2 SVGAGI. The CDR3 bases are TGTGCCAGCAGCGAGGGACTAACGAACACCGGGGAGCTGTTTTTT. Protein product: CASSEGLTNTGELFF.

V gene TRBV7-8 combines with J gene TRBJ1-2; 8 bases fit TRBD1. This CDR3 region has 15 residues. Germline V gives CDR1 SGHVS, CDR2 FQNEAQ. V dropped 10 bases and J dropped 0; count of bases not matched to a gene: 10. The DNA for the CDR3 is TGTGCCATTGACAGGGGTTTACAAGCTAACTATGGCTACACCTTC. It is translated as CAIDRGLQANYGYTF.

The gene calls are TRBV10-2 and TRBJ2-3; D is undetermined. There are 11 residues in the CDR3. From germline, CDR1 is WSHSY and CDR2 SAAADI. Trimming cost V 6 bases and J 3 bases, with 4 bases left between them. CDR3 loop: CASRETDTQYF. The DNA of the CDR3 is TGCGCCAGCAGGGAGACAGATACGCAGTATTTT.

The chain combines TRBV25-1 with TRBJ1-5; no reliable D call. V gave up 5 bases and J gave up 11 bases, with 10 bases separating them. This CDR3 has 11 residues. Germline V CDR1 and CDR2: MGHDK, SYGVNS. This chain's CDR3 is CASSRGWAQHF. The CDR3 DNA is TGTGCCAGCAGTCGCGGTTGGGCCCAGCATTTT.

This clone was seen just once. The chain has TRBV5-6 and TRBJ2-7; 11 nucleotides agree with TRBD1. This CDR3 contains 14 residues. Looked up from germline, CDR1 is SGHDT and CDR2 is YYEEEE. The ends lost 2 bases at V and 9 bases at J; junction bases unmatched: 7. The CDR3 reads CASSFRDRGAGQYF. The CDR3 DNA reads TGTGCCAGCAGCTTCCGGGACAGGGGGGCCGGGCAGTACTTC.

This chain connects TRBV5-1 to TRBJ1-5; no clear D. Germline V gene lookup returns CDR1 SGHRS and CDR2 YFSETQ. Trimming pared 0 bases from V and 4 bases from J, leaving 11 bases between. CDR3 length: 15 residues. CDR3 amino acids: CASSLDGLGNQPQHF. In DNA form, the CDR3 reads TGCGCCAGCAGCTTGGATGGCTTGGGGAATCAGCCCCAGCATTTT.

V is TRBV11-2 and J is TRBJ2-5; tentatively, D is TRBD1 or TRBD2 (5 bases each). The germline V gene has CDR1 SGHAT and CDR2 FQNNGV. The CDR3 runs to 18 residues. Trimming shortened V by 0 bases and J by 5 bases, and 22 bases separated the two germline ends. In nucleotides, the CDR3 is TGTGCCAGCAGCTTAGATTTGTTGGAACGTGGGGGTGGTGAGACCCAGTACTTC. It is translated as CASSLDLLERGGGETQYF.

This clone was found once. The chain couples TRBV6-1 to TRBJ1-6; TRBD1 aligns across 8 bases. This CDR3 is 13 amino acids long. The V and J ends lost 2 bases and 17 bases, in that order; junction bases with no gene match: 8. The germline V gene encodes CDR1 MNHNS and CDR2 SASEGT. CDR3 sequence reads: CASSEWDRSVFHF. CDR3 DNA: TGTGCCAGCAGTGAATGGGACAGGTCGGTATTCCACTTT.

This chain links TRBV5-1 with TRBJ1-2; possible D gene TRBD1, 6 bases. Trimming left V 7 bases short and J 7 bases short, with 23 bases between. CDR1 and CDR2 from the germline V gene are SGHRS and YFSETQ. This CDR3 is built from 15 residues. CDR3: CASSRGSTGSLGYTF. DNA for the CDR3: TGCGCCAGCTCCCGGGGGTCTACAGGGAGTCTTGGCTACACCTTC.

This chain links TRBV2 with TRBJ1-3; D gene ambiguous. The CDR3 extends over 15 amino acids. Germline assignment: CDR1 SNHLY and CDR2 FYNNEI. V shed 0 bases and J shed 4 bases, with 10 bases lying between them. The CDR3 nucleotides read TGTGCCAGCAGTGAAGCAAGTAACCTGGGAAACACCATATATTTT. It translates to CASSEASNLGNTIYF.

CDR3 bases: TGCGCCAGCAGTGAGTTGGGTCGGCGGGGGGACAATGAGCAGTTCTTC. This gives the protein CASSELGRRGDNEQFF. The V call is TRBV10-2, the J call TRBJ2-1; 8 nucleotides match TRBD2. Germline V gene lookup returns CDR1 WSHSY and CDR2 SAAADI. With V trimmed by 1 base and J by 5 bases, 7 bases remained unmatched. The CDR3 has 16 residues.

The chain joins TRBV5-1 to TRBJ2-3, with 14 bases lining up with TRBD2. The CDR3 spans 17 residues. Per germline, CDR1 SGHRS and CDR2 YFSETQ. The J segment lost 4 bases and the V segment lost 2 bases, leaving 6 bases of the junction unmatched. DNA of the CDR3: TGCGCCAGCAGCTTAAGACTAGCGGGGGGGATCGCAGATACGCAGTATTTT. Protein: CASSLRLAGGIADTQYF.

CDR3 nucleotide sequence: TGTGCCAGCAGCCCGACAGGGGGCCAAAAACTGTTTTTT. It encodes CASSPTGGQKLFF. This sequence joins TRBV5-6 and TRBJ1-4; 10 bases map to TRBD1. Germline V gene sequence: CDR1 SGHDT, CDR2 YYEEEE. The length of the CDR3 is 13 residues. The V segment lost 4 bases and the J segment 9 bases; nucleotides outside the gene matches: 3.

This sequence joins TRBV7-6 and TRBJ1-1; D is uncertain. The CDR3 covers 15 residues. From germline, CDR1 is SGHVS and CDR2 FNYEAQ. V was trimmed by 0 bases and J by 1 base, leaving 9 bases between them. CDR3 DNA sequence: TGTGCCAGCAGCTTAGCGATGTCAGGGAACACTGAAGCTTTCTTT. Translating gives CASSLAMSGNTEAFF.

The rearrangement uses TRBV5-6 and TRBJ2-3; TRBD1 agrees at 10 bases. Germline CDR1 reads SGHDT; CDR2 reads YYEEEE. J lost 1 base, V lost 4 bases, and 3 bases had no gene match. The CDR3 runs to 15 residues. CDR3 protein: CASSIDRGRTDTQYF. CDR3 nucleotides: TGTGCCAGCAGCATCGACAGGGGGCGCACAGATACGCAGTATTTT.

The V and J genes are TRBV5-1 and TRBJ1-1, with a possible D match to TRBD1 (6 bases). The CDR3 has 14 amino acids. V lost 3 bases and J lost 1, with 10 bases in between. Germline CDR1 SGHRS, CDR2 YFSETQ. The CDR3 loop reads CASSSRGENTEAFF. Here the CDR3 DNA reads TGCGCCAGCAGCTCCAGGGGAGAGAACACTGAAGCTTTCTTT.

This chain uses TRBV30 with TRBJ1-2, with D possibly being TRBD1 (5 bases). The germline V gene encodes CDR1 GTSNPN and CDR2 SVGIG (reference sequence). The ends were cut back, 0 bases at V and 1 base at J, with 9 bases in the middle. The CDR3 has 14 residues. The CDR3 coding sequence is TGTGCCTGGAGTGTACTGGGGGATAACTATGGCTACACCTTC. This sequence encodes CAWSVLGDNYGYTF.

This rearrangement joins TRBV11-2 to TRBJ2-1; TRBD2 matches at 15 bases. This CDR3 region has 16 residues. V shed 3 bases and J 4 bases; nucleotides not matched to a gene: 1. Germline lookup yields CDR1 SGHAT and CDR2 FQNNGV. The CDR3 DNA is TGTGCCAGCAGCTTCGGACTAGCGGGGGGGTACAATGAGCAGTTCTTC. Protein: CASSFGLAGGYNEQFF.

The chain carries TRBV7-7 and TRBJ2-5, with D perhaps being TRBD1 or TRBD2 (5 bases each). This CDR3 comprises 13 residues. Germline CDR1 is SSHAT and CDR2 is FNYEAQ (reference sequence). As DNA, the CDR3 is TGTGCTACCTCGAGGGGTCTAAAAGAGACCCAGTACTTC. It specifies CATSRGLKETQYF.